This T cell receptor (beta chain) was found in a study of cytomegalovirus exposure and HLA in healthy donors. General study findings and limits: Specific recognition of CMV antigens was confirmed in vitro for a few chains (all CMV-associated). Upon later analysis, HLA-associated TCR beta chains proved more clonally expanded than other, equally common chains. Among the most significant clusters, several appeared linked to common viral pathogens in a later analysis.

In the case of this clone: What it binds is not known.

The PCR was carried out with 60 Vbeta primers and 13 Jbeta primers. The protocol was immunoSEQ multiplex PCR, while the TCRdb copy is restricted to in-frame clones and leaves out a portion. The sample holds just over 200,000 clones. This CDR3 region has 16 residues. CDR1 is MNHEY, CDR2 SMNVEV, per germline (reference sequence). V gave up 0 bases and J gave up 1 base; unmatched junction bases: 5. The origin of this receptor is a girl aged 2 to 9 in good health and CMV-seropositive. The sample consisted of PBMCs. V is TRBV27 and J is TRBJ2-5; 7 nucleotides match TRBD2. The CDR3 loop reads CASSLSPSGAQETQYF. The DNA for the CDR3 is TGTGCCAGCAGTTTATCGCCTAGCGGTGCCCAAGAGACCCAGTACTTC.